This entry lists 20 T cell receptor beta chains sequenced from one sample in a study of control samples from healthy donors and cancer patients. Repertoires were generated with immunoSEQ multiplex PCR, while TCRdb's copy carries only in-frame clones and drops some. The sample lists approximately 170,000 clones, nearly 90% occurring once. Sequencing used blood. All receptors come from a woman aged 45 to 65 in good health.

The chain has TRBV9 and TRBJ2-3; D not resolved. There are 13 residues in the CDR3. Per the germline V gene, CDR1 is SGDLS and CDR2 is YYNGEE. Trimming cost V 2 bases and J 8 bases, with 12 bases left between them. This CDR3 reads CASSVRYSFTQYF. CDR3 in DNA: TGTGCCAGCAGCGTGCGGTACTCTTTTACGCAGTATTTT.

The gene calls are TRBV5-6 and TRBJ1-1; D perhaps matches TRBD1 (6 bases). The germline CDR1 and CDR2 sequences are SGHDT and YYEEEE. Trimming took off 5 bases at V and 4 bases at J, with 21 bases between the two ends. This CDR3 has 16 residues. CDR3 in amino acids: CASRMGYGGLGTEAFF. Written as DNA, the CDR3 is TGTGCCAGCAGGATGGGCTACGGGGGCCTGGGCACTGAAGCTTTCTTT. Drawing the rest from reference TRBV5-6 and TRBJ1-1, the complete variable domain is DAGVTQSPTHLIKTRGQQVTLRCSPKSGHDTVSWYQQALGQGPQFIFQYYEEEERQRGNFPDRFSGHQFPNYSSELNVNALLLGDSALYLCASRMGYGGLGTEAFFGQGTRLTVV.

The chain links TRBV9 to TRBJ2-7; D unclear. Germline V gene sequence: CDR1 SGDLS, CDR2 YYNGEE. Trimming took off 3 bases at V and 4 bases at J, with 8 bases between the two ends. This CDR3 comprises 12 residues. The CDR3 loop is CASSALGYEQYF. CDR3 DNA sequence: TGTGCCAGCAGCGCTCTCGGGTACGAGCAGTACTTC.

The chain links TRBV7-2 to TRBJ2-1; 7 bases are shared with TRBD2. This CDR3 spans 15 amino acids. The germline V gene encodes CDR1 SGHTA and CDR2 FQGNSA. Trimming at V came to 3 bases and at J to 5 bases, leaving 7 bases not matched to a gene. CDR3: CASSLGLAANNEQFF. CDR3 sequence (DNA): TGTGCCAGCAGCTTGGGTCTAGCGGCAAACAATGAGCAGTTCTTC.

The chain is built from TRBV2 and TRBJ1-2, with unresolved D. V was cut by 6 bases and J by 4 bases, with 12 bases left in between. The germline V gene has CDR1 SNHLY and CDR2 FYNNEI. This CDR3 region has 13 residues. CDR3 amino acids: CASRDTQSYGYTF. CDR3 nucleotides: TGTGCCAGCAGAGATACGCAAAGCTATGGCTACACCTTC.

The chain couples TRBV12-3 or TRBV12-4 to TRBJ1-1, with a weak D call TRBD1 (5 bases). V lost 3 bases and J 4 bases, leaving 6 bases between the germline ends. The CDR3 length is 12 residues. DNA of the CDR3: TGTGCCAGCAGTTTGGGACCCACTGAAGCTTTCTTT. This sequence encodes CASSLGPTEAFF.

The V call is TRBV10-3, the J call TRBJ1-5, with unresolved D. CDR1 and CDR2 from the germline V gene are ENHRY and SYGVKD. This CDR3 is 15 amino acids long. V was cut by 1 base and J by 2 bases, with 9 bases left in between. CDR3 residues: CAISEFISGNQPQHF. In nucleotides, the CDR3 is TGTGCCATCAGTGAGTTTATCAGTGGCAATCAGCCCCAGCATTTT.

The CDR3, as DNA: TGTGCCAGCAGTGAACCGGGCAGGAATTACGAGCAGTACTTC. Translated: CASSEPGRNYEQYF. The chain joins TRBV6-1 to TRBJ2-7, with D unclear. Trimming pared 2 bases from V and 4 bases from J, leaving 12 bases between. The CDR3 is made up of 14 amino acids. CDR1 is MNHNS and CDR2 is SASEGT in the germline V gene.

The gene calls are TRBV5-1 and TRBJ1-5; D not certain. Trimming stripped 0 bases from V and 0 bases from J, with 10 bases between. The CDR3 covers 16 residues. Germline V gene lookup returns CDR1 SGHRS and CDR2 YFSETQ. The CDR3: CASSLAGEGSNQPQHF. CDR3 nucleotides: TGCGCCAGCAGCTTGGCTGGGGAGGGTAGCAATCAGCCCCAGCATTTT.

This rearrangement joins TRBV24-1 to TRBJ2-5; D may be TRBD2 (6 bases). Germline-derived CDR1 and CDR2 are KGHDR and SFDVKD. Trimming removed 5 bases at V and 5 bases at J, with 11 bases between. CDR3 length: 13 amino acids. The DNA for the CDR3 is TGTGCCACCAGTGGGGGAGGACGGGAGACCCAGTACTTC. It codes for CATSGGGRETQYF.

CDR3 residues: CASSTGFGEQYF. CDR3 in DNA: TGTGCCAGCAGTACGGGATTTGGGGAGCAGTACTTC. The rearrangement uses TRBV12-3 or TRBV12-4 and TRBJ2-7; possible D gene TRBD2, 5 bases. This CDR3 region has 12 residues. V was shortened by 5 bases and J by 7 bases, with 12 bases between the two germline ends.

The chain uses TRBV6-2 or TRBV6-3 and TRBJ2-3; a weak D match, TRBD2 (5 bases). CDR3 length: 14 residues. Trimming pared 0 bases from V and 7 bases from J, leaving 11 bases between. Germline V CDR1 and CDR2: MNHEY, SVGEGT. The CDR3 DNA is TGTGCCAGCAGTTACTCTCAGCCGGGGTATACGCAGTATTTT. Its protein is CASSYSQPGYTQYF.

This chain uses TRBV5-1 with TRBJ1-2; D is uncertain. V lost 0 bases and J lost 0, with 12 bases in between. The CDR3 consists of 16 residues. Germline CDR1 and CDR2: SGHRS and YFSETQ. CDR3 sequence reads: CASSLALSGTNYGYTF. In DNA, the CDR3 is TGCGCCAGCAGCTTGGCTCTGTCAGGAACTAACTATGGCTACACCTTC. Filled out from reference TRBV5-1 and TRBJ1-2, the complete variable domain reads KAGVTQTPRYLIKTRGQQVTLSCSPISGHRSVSWYQQTPGQGLQFLFEYFSETQRNKGNFPGRFSGRQFSNSRSEMNVSTLELGDSALYLCASSLALSGTNYGYTFGSGTRLTVV.

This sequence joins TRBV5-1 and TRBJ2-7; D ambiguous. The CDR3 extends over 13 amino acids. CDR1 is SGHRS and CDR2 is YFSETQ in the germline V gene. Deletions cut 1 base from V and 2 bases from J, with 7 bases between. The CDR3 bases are TGCGCCAGCAGCTTGCGGTTAGCCTACGAGCAGTACTTC. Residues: CASSLRLAYEQYF.

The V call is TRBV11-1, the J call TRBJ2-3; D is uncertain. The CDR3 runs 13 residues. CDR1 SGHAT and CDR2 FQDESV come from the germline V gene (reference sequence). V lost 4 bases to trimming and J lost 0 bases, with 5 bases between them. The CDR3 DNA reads TGTGCCAGCAGCTCCCCTAGCACAGATACGCAGTATTTT. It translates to CASSSPSTDTQYF. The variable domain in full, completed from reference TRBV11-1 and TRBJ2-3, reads EAEVAQSPRYKITEKSQAVAFWCDPISGHATLYWYRQILGQGPELLVQFQDESVVDDSQLPKDRFSAERLKGVDSTLKIQPAELGDSAMYLCASSSPSTDTQYFGPGTRLTVL.

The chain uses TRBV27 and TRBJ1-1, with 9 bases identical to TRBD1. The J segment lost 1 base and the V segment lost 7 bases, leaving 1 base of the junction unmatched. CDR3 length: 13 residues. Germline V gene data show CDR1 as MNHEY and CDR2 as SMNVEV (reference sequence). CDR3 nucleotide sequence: TGTGCCAGCATGGACAGGGGGAACACTGAAGCTTTCTTT. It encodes CASMDRGNTEAFF.

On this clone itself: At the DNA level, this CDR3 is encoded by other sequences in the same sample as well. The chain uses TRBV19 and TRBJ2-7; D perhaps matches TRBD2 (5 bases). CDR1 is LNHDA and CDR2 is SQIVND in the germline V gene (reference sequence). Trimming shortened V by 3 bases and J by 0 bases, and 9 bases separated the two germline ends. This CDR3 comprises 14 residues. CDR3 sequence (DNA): TGTGCCAGTAGTATCGGTGGGAGCTCCTACGAGCAGTACTTC. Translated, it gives CASSIGGSSYEQYF. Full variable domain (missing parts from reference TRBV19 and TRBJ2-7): DGGITQSPKYLFRKEGQNVTLSCEQNLNHDAMYWYRQDPGQGLRLIYYSQIVNDFQKGDIAEGYSVSREKKESFPLTVTSAQKNPTAFYLCASSIGGSSYEQYFGPGTRLTVT.

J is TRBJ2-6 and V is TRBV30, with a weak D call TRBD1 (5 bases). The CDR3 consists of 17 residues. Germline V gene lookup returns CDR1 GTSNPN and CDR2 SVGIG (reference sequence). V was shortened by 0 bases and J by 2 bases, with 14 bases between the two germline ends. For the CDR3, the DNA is TGTGCCTGGAGTGTTGTCAGGGTTAGGACTGGGGCCAACGTCCTGACTTTC. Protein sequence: CAWSVVRVRTGANVLTF.

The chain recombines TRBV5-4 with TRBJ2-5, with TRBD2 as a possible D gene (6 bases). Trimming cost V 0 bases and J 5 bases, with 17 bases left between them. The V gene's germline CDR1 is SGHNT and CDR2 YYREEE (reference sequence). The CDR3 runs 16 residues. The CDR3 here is CASSLANPGGRETQYF. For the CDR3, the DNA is TGTGCCAGCAGCTTGGCCAACCCCGGGGGACGGGAGACCCAGTACTTC.

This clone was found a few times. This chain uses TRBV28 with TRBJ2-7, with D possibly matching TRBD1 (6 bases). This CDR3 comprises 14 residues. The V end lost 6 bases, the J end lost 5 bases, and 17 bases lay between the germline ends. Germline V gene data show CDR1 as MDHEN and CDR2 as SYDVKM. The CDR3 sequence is CASRTLRGRDEQYF. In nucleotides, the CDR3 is TGTGCCAGCAGGACCCTCAGGGGAAGGGACGAGCAGTACTTC.